The clone carrying this T cell receptor beta chain occurred many times. The data belong to a study of regulatory T cells in long-lasting Graves disease. The V segment lost 8 bases and the J segment 3 bases; nucleotides outside the gene matches: 8. This CDR3 has 14 residues. CDR1 and CDR2 (germline): MDHEN, SYDVKM. Relying on iRepertoire HTBI primers and Arm-PCR of CDR3 regions, the team built TCR beta libraries. TCRdb recomputed calls from the multiplex PCR reads with MiXCR, one row per CDR3 protein. The data show 430,000 or so distinct CDR3 sequences, with 20% to 25% seen just once and roughly an eighth held by the top ten. Time point specified: persistent/refractory GD, antithyroid drugs over 5 years with positive TRAb. PBMC RNA was the source of the TCR library.

Sequences were derived from peripheral blood mononuclear cells (PBMCs), sampled when the disease was refractory, from a patient treated with antithyroid drugs. J is TRBJ2-7 and V is TRBV28; 9 nucleotides agree with TRBD1. This receptor was taken from a female donor with Graves disease. For the CDR3, the DNA is TGTGCCAGCCATTCGCCGGACAGGGGCTACGAGCAGTACTTC. Translated: CASHSPDRGYEQYF.